One sample yielded the 26 T cell receptor beta chains listed below, sequenced in a study of T cell repertoires in ileal Crohn's disease. Data came from immunoSEQ multiplex PCR; TCRdb stores just in-frame clones and leaves some out. The sample records approximately 12,000 clones, roughly four fifths being singletons. The sequencing sample was made of ileal tissue. These TCRs come from an adult with Crohn's disease.

This clone was recorded only once. This sequence joins TRBV29-1 and TRBJ1-2; tentatively, D is TRBD1 (5 bases). CDR1 and CDR2 (germline): SQVTM, ANQGSEA. CDR3 size: 13 residues. Trimming removed 5 bases at V and 1 base at J, with 11 bases between. The CDR3 DNA is TGCAGCGTTAGACAGACGCTTAACTATGGCTACACCTTC. It codes for CSVRQTLNYGYTF.

This chain links TRBV27 with TRBJ1-6; D not resolved. Germline V lookup: CDR1 MNHEY, CDR2 SMNVEV (reference sequence). The CDR3 consists of 19 residues. Trimming removed 5 bases from V and 0 bases from J, with 20 bases in between. This CDR3 reads CASSVDLNLGSSYNSPLHF. The CDR3 DNA reads as TGTGCCAGCAGTGTAGACTTAAACCTAGGAAGCTCCTATAATTCACCCCTCCACTTT.

The V and J genes are TRBV7-3 and TRBJ2-6; D is perhaps TRBD1 (5 bases). This CDR3 has 16 amino acids. The germline V gene has CDR1 SGHTA and CDR2 FQGTGA. The V gene lost 4 bases and the J gene lost 1 base, with 11 bases spanning the gap. The CDR3, as DNA: TGTGCCAGCAGCTCTCGTCCAGGGTCTGGGGCCAACGTCCTGACTTTC. Its translation: CASSSRPGSGANVLTF.

V and J are TRBV11-2 and TRBJ1-2; the match to TRBD1 covers 7 bases. The CDR3 has 14 residues. Germline-derived CDR1 and CDR2 are SGHAT and FQNNGV. The V gene end was trimmed by 0 bases and the J gene end by 5 bases; junction bases not matched to a gene: 3. CDR3 DNA sequence: TGTGCCAGCAGCTTAGACGTGACAGGGTATGGCTACACCTTC. Translating it yields CASSLDVTGYGYTF.

The rearrangement uses TRBV13 and TRBJ2-7, with unresolved D. Germline V gene sequence: CDR1 PRHDT, CDR2 FYEKMQ (reference sequence). Deletions cut 2 bases from V and 3 bases from J, with 8 bases between. The CDR3 extends over 13 amino acids. Here the CDR3 reads CASSLNLFYEQYF. The CDR3 DNA reads as TGTGCCAGCAGCTTAAACCTATTCTACGAGCAGTACTTC.

The V gene is TRBV4-1, the J gene TRBJ1-5; no clear D. The V gene lost 0 bases and the J gene lost 0 bases, with 9 bases spanning the gap. This CDR3 contains 16 residues. Per germline, CDR1 MGHRA and CDR2 YSYEKL. The CDR3 loop reads CASSQDYSLSNQPQHF. In DNA, the CDR3 is TGCGCCAGCAGCCAAGATTACAGCCTTAGCAATCAGCCCCAGCATTTT.

A note on this clone: One junction end does not reproduce the germline sequence, and a read error may be involved. V and J are TRBV4-3 and TRBJ1-1; D ambiguous. This CDR3 contains 17 residues. Germline V gives CDR1 LGHNA, CDR2 YSLEER. The chain's CDR3 is CASSEDYSTLKNTEAFF. The CDR3 nucleotides read TGCGCCAGCAGCGAAGACTATAGCACCCTGAAAAACACTGAAGCTTTCTTT.

The chain couples TRBV6-5 to TRBJ2-1; D call uncertain. V lost 2 bases, J lost 6 bases, and 8 bases lay in between. Germline lookup yields CDR1 MNHEY and CDR2 SVGAGI. CDR3 length: 13 amino acids. The CDR3 loop is CASSYAPSNEQFF. CDR3 coding DNA: TGTGCCAGCAGTTACGCACCCAGCAATGAGCAGTTCTTC.

This chain joins TRBV27 and TRBJ1-6; no firm D call. Germline loops: CDR1 MNHEY, CDR2 SMNVEV (reference sequence). CDR3 length equals 17 residues. V dropped 7 bases and J dropped 3 bases, with 19 bases sitting between them. The CDR3 DNA is TGTGCCAGCACCCGCGGGGTCAGCTCCTTCTATAATTCACCCCTCCACTTT. Translated: CASTRGVSSFYNSPLHF.

The chain combines TRBV5-1 with TRBJ2-3; TRBD1 matches at 7 bases. V lost 7 bases to trimming and J lost 4 bases; unmatched junction nucleotides: 15. There are 16 residues in the CDR3. Looked up from germline, CDR1 is SGHRS and CDR2 is YFSETQ. The CDR3 sequence: CASGPGQSSTADTQYF. The DNA of the CDR3 is TGCGCCAGCGGCCCGGGACAGTCCAGCACAGCAGATACGCAGTATTTT.

V usage is TRBV4-1 and J usage is TRBJ1-3; D is uncertain. The CDR3 extends over 13 amino acids. Germline loops: CDR1 MGHRA, CDR2 YSYEKL. V was cut by 0 bases and J by 5 bases, with 5 bases left in between. The CDR3 reads CASSQDWRNTIYF. The CDR3 nucleotides read TGCGCCAGCAGCCAAGATTGGCGAAACACCATATATTTT.

The chain carries TRBV7-3 and TRBJ2-5, with 9 positions matching TRBD2. Germline loops: CDR1 SGHTA, CDR2 FQGTGA. CDR3 size: 15 residues. After removal of 4 bases from V and 1 base from J, the junction contained 4 bases not matched to a gene. CDR3 nucleotides: TGTGCCAGCAGCTCCGCGGGGGGGTTCCAAGAGACCCAGTACTTC. This encodes CASSSAGGFQETQYF.

As DNA, the CDR3 is TGCGCCAGCAGCTTGGAGCAGGGAAATCTTGACGGGCAGTTCTTC. Its translation is CASSLEQGNLDGQFF. The rearrangement uses TRBV5-1 and TRBJ2-1; TRBD1 might be the D (5 bases). This CDR3 comprises 15 residues. In germline, CDR1 is SGHRS, CDR2 YFSETQ. Deletions cut 0 bases from V and 12 bases from J, with 19 bases between.

CDR3 protein: CASSLTFPGQGTFF. CDR3 coding DNA: TGTGCCAGCAGCTTAACGTTCCCGGGACAGGGAACGTTCTTC. The gene calls are TRBV7-3 and TRBJ2-1, with 9 bases aligning to TRBD1. Germline V gene sequence: CDR1 SGHTA, CDR2 FQGTGA. After removal of 0 bases from V and 15 bases from J, the junction contained 9 bases not matched to a gene. CDR3 size: 14 residues.

The chain combines TRBV18 with TRBJ1-1, with D possibly being TRBD1 (5 bases). Per germline, CDR1 KGHSH and CDR2 LQKENI. This CDR3 spans 16 amino acids. Trimming removed 1 base at V and 0 bases at J, with 12 bases between. CDR3: CASSPRQKLMNTEAFF. The CDR3 bases are TGTGCCAGCTCACCACGACAGAAGCTCATGAACACTGAAGCTTTCTTT.

The chain couples TRBV6-1 to TRBJ2-1; 7 bases are a match to TRBD1. This CDR3 is built from 14 residues. V trimming: 8 bases; J trimming: 5 bases; junction bases outside the gene matches: 9. The germline gives CDR1 MNHNS, CDR2 SASEGT. The CDR3 nucleotides read TGTGCCAGCCTCAGACAGGGATCGCACAATGAGCAGTTCTTC. Its protein is CASLRQGSHNEQFF.

This clone has only one observation. The CDR3 protein is CAWSPLGGYREQYF. For the CDR3, the DNA is TGTGCCTGGAGTCCATTGGGAGGGTATCGAGAGCAGTACTTC. This chain uses TRBV30 with TRBJ2-7; TRBD2 aligns across 7 bases. The CDR3 totals 14 residues. V was clipped by 2 bases and J by 7 bases; unmatched bases: 11. CDR1 is GTSNPN, CDR2 SVGIG, per germline (reference sequence).

This clone was picked up a small number of times. This chain uses TRBV15 with TRBJ1-1; D remains ambiguous. Germline V gene lookup returns CDR1 LNHNV and CDR2 YYDKDF (reference sequence). The CDR3 covers 13 residues. V lost 2 bases, J lost 1 base, and 5 bases lay in between. The CDR3 region is CATSRLKNTEAFF. The CDR3 coding sequence is TGTGCCACCAGCAGACTTAAGAACACTGAAGCTTTCTTT.

The V gene is TRBV5-1, the J gene TRBJ1-5; D uncertain. With 4 bases removed from V and 4 bases from J, the gap between germline ends came to 12 bases. CDR1 is SGHRS, CDR2 YFSETQ, per germline. This CDR3 has 14 amino acids. The CDR3 here is CASSPGMRNQPQHF. CDR3 nucleotides: TGCGCCAGCAGCCCGGGGATGAGGAATCAGCCCCAGCATTTT.

V usage is TRBV5-6 and J usage is TRBJ2-5; TRBD2 aligns across 8 bases. CDR3 length: 13 residues. V lost 3 bases to trimming and J lost 5 bases; unmatched junction nucleotides: 3. The germline CDR1 and CDR2 sequences are SGHDT and YYEEEE. The CDR3 loop reads CASSSGGRETQYF. CDR3 DNA sequence: TGTGCCAGCAGCTCGGGAGGGCGGGAGACCCAGTACTTC.

This chain uses TRBV7-7 with TRBJ2-5; maybe TRBD2 (6 bases). This CDR3 has 15 amino acids. Trimming shortened V by 1 base and J by 2 bases, and 11 bases separated the two germline ends. Germline lookup yields CDR1 SSHAT and CDR2 FNYEAQ (reference sequence). CDR3 in DNA: TGTGCCAGCAGCTTAGGTCCGGGAGATCAAGAGACCCAGTACTTC. As protein: CASSLGPGDQETQYF.

The chain carries TRBV4-2 and TRBJ2-2; 11 bases align to TRBD2. The V and J ends lost 0 bases and 1 base, in that order; junction bases with no gene match: 10. This CDR3 contains 20 residues. CDR1 is LGHNA, CDR2 YNFKEQ, per germline. Here the CDR3 reads CASSQEKGTGTSGNTGELFF. In DNA form, the CDR3 reads TGTGCCAGCAGCCAAGAAAAAGGAACCGGGACTAGCGGGAACACCGGGGAGCTGTTTTTT.

The rearrangement links TRBV21-1 to TRBJ1-2; TRBD1 was called by the table and not checked on the DNA. TRBV21-1 is a pseudogene locus. The CDR3 length is 17 residues. CDR3 sequence: CASSKRQGQKANYGYTF. For the CDR3, the DNA is TGTGCCAGCAGCAAGAGACAGGGACAAAAAGCTAACTATGGCTACACCTTC.

This clone appeared a single time. The chain employs TRBV5-1 and TRBJ2-5, with TRBD2 matching 8 bases. The germline gives CDR1 SGHRS, CDR2 YFSETQ. The CDR3 has 17 residues. V lost 3 bases and J lost 3; bases outside the gene matches: 13. DNA for the CDR3: TGCGCCAGCAGCTCTGGGGATACGGGGGGGCGGAAAGAGACCCAGTACTTC. This codes for CASSSGDTGGRKETQYF.

Only one count was recorded for this clone. The chain joins TRBV4-1 to TRBJ1-5; unclear D gene. Germline V gives CDR1 MGHRA, CDR2 YSYEKL. The CDR3 is made up of 15 amino acids. Trimming pared 0 bases from V and 7 bases from J, leaving 13 bases between. The CDR3 loop reads CASSQETRSVQPQHF. The CDR3 nucleotides are TGCGCCAGCAGCCAAGAAACCAGGTCTGTGCAGCCCCAGCATTTT.

The chain combines TRBV4-3 with TRBJ1-6, with 7 bases fitting TRBD1. CDR1 and CDR2 (germline): LGHNA, YSLEER. CDR3 size: 14 residues. V shed 5 bases, J shed 10 bases, and the junction held 8 bases outside the gene matches. CDR3 sequence reads: CASSTAGGYSPLHF. CDR3 sequence (DNA): TGCGCCAGCAGCACGGCAGGGGGATACTCACCCCTCCACTTT.